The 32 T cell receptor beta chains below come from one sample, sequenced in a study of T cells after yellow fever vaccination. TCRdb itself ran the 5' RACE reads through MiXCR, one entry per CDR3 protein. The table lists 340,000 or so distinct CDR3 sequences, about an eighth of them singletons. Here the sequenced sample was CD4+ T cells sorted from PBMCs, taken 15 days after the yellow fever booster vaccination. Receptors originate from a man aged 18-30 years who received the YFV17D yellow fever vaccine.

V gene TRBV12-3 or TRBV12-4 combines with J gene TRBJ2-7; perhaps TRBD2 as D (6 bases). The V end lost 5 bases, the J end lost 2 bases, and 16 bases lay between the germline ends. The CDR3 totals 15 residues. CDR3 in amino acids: CASSPGTLPTYEQYF. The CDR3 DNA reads TGTGCCAGCAGTCCCGGGACTCTTCCTACCTACGAGCAGTACTTC.

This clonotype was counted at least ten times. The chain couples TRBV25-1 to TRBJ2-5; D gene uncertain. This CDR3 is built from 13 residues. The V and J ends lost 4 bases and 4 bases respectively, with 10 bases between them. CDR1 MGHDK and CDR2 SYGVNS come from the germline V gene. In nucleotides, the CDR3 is TGTGCCAGCAGTGCGTCAGCGTCAGAGACCCAGTACTTC. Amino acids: CASSASASETQYF.

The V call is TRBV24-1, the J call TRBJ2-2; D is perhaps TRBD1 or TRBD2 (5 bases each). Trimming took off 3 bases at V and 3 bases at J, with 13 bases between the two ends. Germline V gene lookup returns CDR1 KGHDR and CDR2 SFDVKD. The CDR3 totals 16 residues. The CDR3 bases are TGTGCCACCAGTGATGGATCCGGGACGGACACCGGGGAGCTGTTTTTT. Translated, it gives CATSDGSGTDTGELFF.

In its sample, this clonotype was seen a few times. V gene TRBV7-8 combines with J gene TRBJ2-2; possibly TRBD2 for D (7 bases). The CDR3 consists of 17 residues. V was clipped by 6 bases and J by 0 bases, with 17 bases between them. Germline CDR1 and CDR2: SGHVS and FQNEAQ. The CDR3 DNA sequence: TGTGCCAGCAGTCCCCGGGGAGGGGGGGCGAACACCGGGGAGCTGTTTTTT. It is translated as CASSPRGGGANTGELFF.

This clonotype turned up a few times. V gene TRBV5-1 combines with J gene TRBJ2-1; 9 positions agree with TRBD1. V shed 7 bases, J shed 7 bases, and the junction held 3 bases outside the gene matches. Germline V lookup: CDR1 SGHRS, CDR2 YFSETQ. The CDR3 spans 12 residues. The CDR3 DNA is TGCGCCAGCGGGACAGGGATGAATGAGCAGTTCTTC. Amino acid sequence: CASGTGMNEQFF.

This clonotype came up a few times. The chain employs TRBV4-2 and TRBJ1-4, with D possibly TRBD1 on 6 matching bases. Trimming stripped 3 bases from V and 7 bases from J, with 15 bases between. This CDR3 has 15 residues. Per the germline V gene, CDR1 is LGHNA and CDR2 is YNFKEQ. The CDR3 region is CASSQTTGKGEKLFF. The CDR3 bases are TGTGCCAGCAGCCAGACCACAGGGAAGGGTGAAAAACTGTTTTTT.

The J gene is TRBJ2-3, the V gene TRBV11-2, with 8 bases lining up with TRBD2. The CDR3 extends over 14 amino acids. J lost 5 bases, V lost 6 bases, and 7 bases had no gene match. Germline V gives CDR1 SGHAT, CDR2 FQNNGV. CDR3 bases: TGTGCCAGCAGTTTCGGGGGGGCAATAGATACGCAGTATTTT. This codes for CASSFGGAIDTQYF.

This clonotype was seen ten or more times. The CDR3 coding sequence is TGTGCCAGCAGCACGTGGGGGACAGGGACCAATACGCAGTATTTT. Translation gives CASSTWGTGTNTQYF. The rearrangement links TRBV7-9 to TRBJ2-3; 9 nucleotides line up with TRBD1. The germline gives CDR1 SEHNR, CDR2 FQNEAQ (reference sequence). The CDR3 covers 15 residues. After removal of 5 bases from V and 7 bases from J, the junction contained 10 bases not matched to a gene.

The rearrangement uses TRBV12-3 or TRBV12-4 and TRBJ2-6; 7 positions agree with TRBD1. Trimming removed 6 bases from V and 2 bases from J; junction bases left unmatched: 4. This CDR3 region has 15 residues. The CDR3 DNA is TGTGCCAGCAGGGCCGGACAGGCTGGGGCCAACGTCCTGACTTTC. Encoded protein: CASRAGQAGANVLTF.

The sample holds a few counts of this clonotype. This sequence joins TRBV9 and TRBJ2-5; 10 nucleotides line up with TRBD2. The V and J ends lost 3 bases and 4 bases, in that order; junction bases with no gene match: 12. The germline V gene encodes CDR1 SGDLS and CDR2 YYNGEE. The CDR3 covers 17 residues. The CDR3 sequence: CASSAYASGGGLETQYF. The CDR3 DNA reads TGTGCCAGCAGCGCGTATGCTAGCGGGGGAGGTTTAGAGACCCAGTACTTC.

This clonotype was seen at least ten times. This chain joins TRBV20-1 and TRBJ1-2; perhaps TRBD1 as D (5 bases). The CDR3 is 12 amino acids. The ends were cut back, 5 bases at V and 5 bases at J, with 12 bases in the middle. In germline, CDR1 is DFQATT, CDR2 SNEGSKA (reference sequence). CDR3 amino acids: CSAGDSPYGYTF. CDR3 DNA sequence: TGCAGTGCTGGCGACAGCCCTTATGGCTACACCTTC.

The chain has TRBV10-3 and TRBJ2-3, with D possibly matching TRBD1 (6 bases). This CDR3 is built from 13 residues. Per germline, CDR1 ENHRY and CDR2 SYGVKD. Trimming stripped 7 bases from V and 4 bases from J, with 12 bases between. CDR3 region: CAIKQGSADTQYF. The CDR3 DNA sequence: TGTGCCATCAAACAGGGATCTGCAGATACGCAGTATTTT.

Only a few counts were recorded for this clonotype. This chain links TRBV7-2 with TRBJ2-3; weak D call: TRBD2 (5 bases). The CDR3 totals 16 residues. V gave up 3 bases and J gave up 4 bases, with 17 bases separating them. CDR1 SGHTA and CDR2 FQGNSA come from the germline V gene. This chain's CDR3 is CASSFSVATLADTQYF. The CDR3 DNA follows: TGTGCCAGCAGCTTTAGTGTAGCGACCTTAGCAGATACGCAGTATTTT.

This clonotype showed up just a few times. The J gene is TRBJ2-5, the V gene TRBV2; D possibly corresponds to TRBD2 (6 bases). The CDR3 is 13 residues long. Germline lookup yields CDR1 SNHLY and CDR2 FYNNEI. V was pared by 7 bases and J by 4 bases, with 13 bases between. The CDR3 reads CASTAVGGETQYF. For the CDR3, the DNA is TGTGCCAGCACCGCAGTGGGAGGAGAGACCCAGTACTTC.

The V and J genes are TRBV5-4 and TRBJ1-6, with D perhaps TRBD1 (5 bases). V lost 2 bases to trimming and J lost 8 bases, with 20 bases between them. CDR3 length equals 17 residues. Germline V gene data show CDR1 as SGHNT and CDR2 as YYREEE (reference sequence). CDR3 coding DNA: TGTGCCAGCAGCTTACATCCAGGGCGCATCGCCGATTCACCCCTCCACTTT. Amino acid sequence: CASSLHPGRIADSPLHF.

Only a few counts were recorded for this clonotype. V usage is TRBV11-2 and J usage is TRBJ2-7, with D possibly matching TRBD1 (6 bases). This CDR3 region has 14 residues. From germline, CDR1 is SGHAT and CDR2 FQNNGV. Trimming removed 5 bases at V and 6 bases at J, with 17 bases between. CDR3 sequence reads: CASSQHEGVAEQYV. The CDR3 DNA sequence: TGTGCCAGCAGCCAACATGAGGGGGTAGCCGAGCAGTACGTC.

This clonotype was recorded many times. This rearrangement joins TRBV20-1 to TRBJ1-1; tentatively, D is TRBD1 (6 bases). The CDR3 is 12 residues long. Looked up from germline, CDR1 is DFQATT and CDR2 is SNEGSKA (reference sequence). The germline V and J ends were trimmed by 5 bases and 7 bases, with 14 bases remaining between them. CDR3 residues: CSAPQGTYEAFF. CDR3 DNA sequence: TGCAGTGCTCCACAGGGTACCTATGAAGCTTTCTTT.

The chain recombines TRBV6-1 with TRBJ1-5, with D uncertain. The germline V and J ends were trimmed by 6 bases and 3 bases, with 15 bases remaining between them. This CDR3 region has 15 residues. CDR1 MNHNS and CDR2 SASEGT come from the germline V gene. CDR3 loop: CASSLEQPFNQPQHF. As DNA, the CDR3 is TGTGCCAGCAGCCTAGAACAGCCTTTCAATCAGCCCCAGCATTTT.

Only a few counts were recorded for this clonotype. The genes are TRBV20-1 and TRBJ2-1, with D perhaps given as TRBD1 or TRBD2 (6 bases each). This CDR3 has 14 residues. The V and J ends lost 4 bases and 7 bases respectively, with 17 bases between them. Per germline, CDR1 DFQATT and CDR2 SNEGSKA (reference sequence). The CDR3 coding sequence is TGCAGTGCTATCGGGGGCTCACCTTCGAATGAGCAGTTCTTC. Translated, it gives CSAIGGSPSNEQFF.

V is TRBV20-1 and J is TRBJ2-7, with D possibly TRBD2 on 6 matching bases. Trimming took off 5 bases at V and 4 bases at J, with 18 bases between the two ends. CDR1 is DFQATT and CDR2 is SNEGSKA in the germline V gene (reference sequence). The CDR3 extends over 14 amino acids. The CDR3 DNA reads TGCAGTGCTGCTCCGGGACTTAGGATGTACGAGCAGTACGTC. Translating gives CSAAPGLRMYEQYV.

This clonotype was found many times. The CDR3 DNA follows: TGCAGTGCTAGAGACCCCACAGGGGGCAGTGAGCAGTTCTTC. Its protein is CSARDPTGGSEQFF. This chain uses TRBV20-1 with TRBJ2-1; 9 bases are a match to TRBD1. Germline V CDR1 and CDR2: DFQATT, SNEGSKA (reference sequence). The CDR3 is 14 residues long. Trimming cost V 0 bases and J 9 bases; bases outside gene matches: 6.

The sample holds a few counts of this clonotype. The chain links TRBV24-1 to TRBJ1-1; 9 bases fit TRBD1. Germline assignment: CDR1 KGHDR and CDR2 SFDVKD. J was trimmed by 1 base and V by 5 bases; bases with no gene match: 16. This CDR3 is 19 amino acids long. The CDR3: CATSAIWGQGNLQNTEAFF. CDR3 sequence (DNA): TGTGCCACCAGTGCGATTTGGGGACAGGGAAATCTACAGAACACTGAAGCTTTCTTT.

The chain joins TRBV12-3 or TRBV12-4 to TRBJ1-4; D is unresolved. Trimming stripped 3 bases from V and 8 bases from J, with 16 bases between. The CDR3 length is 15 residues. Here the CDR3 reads CASSLSRAVGEKLFF. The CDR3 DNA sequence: TGTGCCAGCAGTTTGAGCCGAGCCGTAGGGGAAAAACTGTTTTTT.

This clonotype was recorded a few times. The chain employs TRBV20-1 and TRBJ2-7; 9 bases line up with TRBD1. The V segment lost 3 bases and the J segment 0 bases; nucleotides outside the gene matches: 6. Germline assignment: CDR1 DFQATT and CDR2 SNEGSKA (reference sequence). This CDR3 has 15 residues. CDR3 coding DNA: TGCAGTGCTAGTTCCGGGACAGGGACCTCCTACGAGCAGTACTTC. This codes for CSASSGTGTSYEQYF.

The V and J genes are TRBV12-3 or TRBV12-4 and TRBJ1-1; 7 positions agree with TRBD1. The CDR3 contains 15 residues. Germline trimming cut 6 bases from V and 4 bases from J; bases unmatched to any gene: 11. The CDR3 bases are TGTGCCAGCAGAACCTCAAGGGGGCGGGTCACTGAAGCTTTCTTT. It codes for CASRTSRGRVTEAFF.

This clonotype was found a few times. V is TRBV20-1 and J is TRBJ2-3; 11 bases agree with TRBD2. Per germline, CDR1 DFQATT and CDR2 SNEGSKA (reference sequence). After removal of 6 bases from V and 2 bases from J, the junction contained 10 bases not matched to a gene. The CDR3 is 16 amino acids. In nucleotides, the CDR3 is TGCAGTGCCGGCCCCCCTAGCGGGGGGACCACAGATACGCAGTATTTT. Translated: CSAGPPSGGTTDTQYF.

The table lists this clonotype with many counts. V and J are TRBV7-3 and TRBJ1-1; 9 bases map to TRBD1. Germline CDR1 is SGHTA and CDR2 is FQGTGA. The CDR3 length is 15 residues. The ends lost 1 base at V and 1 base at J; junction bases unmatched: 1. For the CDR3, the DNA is TGTGCCAGCAGCTTAATGGGACAGGGGAACACTGAAGCTTTCTTT. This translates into CASSLMGQGNTEAFF.

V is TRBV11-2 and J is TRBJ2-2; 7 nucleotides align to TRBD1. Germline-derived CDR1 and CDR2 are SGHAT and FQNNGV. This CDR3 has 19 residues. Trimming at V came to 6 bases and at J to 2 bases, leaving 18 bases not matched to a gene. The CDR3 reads CASRPISSRQGLNTGELFF. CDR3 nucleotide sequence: TGTGCCAGCAGACCCATCTCGTCAAGACAGGGTTTAAACACCGGGGAGCTGTTTTTT.

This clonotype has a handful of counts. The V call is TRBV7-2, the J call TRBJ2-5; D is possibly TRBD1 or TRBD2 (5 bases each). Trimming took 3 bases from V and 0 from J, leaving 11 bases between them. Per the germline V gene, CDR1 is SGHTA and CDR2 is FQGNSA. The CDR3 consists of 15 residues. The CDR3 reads CASSLRWGHQETQYF. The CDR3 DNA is TGTGCCAGCAGCTTGAGGTGGGGACACCAAGAGACCCAGTACTTC.

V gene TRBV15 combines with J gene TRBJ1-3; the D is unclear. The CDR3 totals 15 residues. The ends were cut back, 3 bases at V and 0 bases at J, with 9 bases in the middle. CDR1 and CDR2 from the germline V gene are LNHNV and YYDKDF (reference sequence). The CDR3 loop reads CATSRQGISGNTIYF. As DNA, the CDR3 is TGTGCCACCAGCAGGCAAGGAATCTCTGGAAACACCATATATTTT.

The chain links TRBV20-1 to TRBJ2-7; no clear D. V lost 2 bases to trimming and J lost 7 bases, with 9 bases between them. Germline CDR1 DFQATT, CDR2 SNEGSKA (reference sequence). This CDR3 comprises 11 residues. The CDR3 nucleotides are TGCAGTGCTAGACGGTCTACAGAGCAGTACTTC. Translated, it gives CSARRSTEQYF.

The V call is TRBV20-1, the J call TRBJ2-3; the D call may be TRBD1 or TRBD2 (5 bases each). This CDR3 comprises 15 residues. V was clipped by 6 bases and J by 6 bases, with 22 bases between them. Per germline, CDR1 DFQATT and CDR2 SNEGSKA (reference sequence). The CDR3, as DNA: TGCAGTGCGATGGGGCGGGCCTCGCGGCGCGATACGCAGTATTTT. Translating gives CSAMGRASRRDTQYF.